This T cell receptor (beta chain) was obtained from a study of cytomegalovirus exposure and HLA in healthy donors. PCR primers comprised 60 Vbeta and 13 Jbeta primers. Original data processing: Counted up in a later analysis, unique TCR beta chains came to about 83 million, with some 9.9 million shared. The table came from immunoSEQ multiplex PCR; TCRdb's copy has only in-frame clones and leaves some out. The DNA gave D and trimming, while V, J and clone size come from that table. This table has about 160,000 clones, roughly two thirds appearing once. Points on this clone: Its target is unknown.

The study's findings and limits: Highly shared variants forming one cluster were likely a sequencing artifact. Links to common viral pathogens appeared, in a later analysis, for several of the most significant clusters. Across donors, sequencing depth was assumed by presence/absence analyses to be roughly uniform.

CDR3 length: 15 residues. V gave up 4 bases and J gave up 0 bases, with 10 bases separating them. The V gene's germline CDR1 is PRHDT and CDR2 FYEKMQ (reference sequence). This clonotype was obtained from a woman aged 25 to 39 in good health and CMV-seronegative. The specimen was PBMCs. This chain connects TRBV13 to TRBJ2-1; D ambiguous. This CDR3 is CASSSSSRSYNEQFF. CDR3 coding DNA: TGTGCCAGCAGCTCTTCCTCGCGCTCCTACAATGAGCAGTTCTTC.